The 2 T cell receptor beta chains below were found in one sample sequenced in a study of blood T cell repertoires in COVID-19. TCRdb's copy holds only in-frame clones and misses some; the assay was immunoSEQ multiplex PCR. This table holds 150,000 or so clones, 84% found once. Input material: PBMCs or T cells enriched from blood (not recorded which). Receptors were obtained from a woman aged 45 to 65 who had recovered from COVID-19.

The chain employs TRBV4-3 and TRBJ2-3; 7 bases line up with TRBD2. Germline CDR1 and CDR2: LGHNA and YSLEER. J gave up 6 bases and V 1 base, and 7 bases lay outside the gene matches. The CDR3 contains 15 residues. The CDR3 DNA follows: TGCGCCAGCAGCCAAGGAAGCGGGGTAGGCGATACGCAGTATTTT. The encoded protein is CASSQGSGVGDTQYF.

The chain joins TRBV5-1 to TRBJ2-7, with 9 bases fitting TRBD2. V was clipped by 6 bases and J by 4 bases; unmatched bases: 11. The CDR3 sequence is 15 residues long. Germline CDR1 SGHRS, CDR2 YFSETQ. The CDR3 loop reads CASTRLAAATYEQYF. The CDR3 DNA reads as TGCGCCAGCACAAGACTAGCGGCAGCTACTTACGAGCAGTACTTC. Together with reference TRBV5-1 and TRBJ2-7, the CDR3 gives the full variable domain: KAGVTQTPRYLIKTRGQQVTLSCSPISGHRSVSWYQQTPGQGLQFLFEYFSETQRNKGNFPGRFSGRQFSNSRSEMNVSTLELGDSALYLCASTRLAAATYEQYFGPGTRLTVT.